Presented here are 21 T cell receptor beta chains from one specimen sequenced in a study of T cell responses to AZD1222 COVID-19 vaccine (dated by TCRdb to the early 2020s). Taken with the paper, the label for time point translates to: about 28 days (+/-7) after the second vaccine dose. The library was generated by the immunoSEQ multiplex PCR assay. Imported from immuneACCESS, the table was reduced by TCRdb to in-frame sequences with V and J called. These copies leave out some clones; in studies compared against another copy, an unresolved V gene accounts for under half, and the cause of the remainder is not known. Within this sample are roughly 170,000 clones, with 85% to 95% of them counted one time only. Together, the top ten hold approximately 1.5% of the sample. This sample comprised peripheral blood, obtained 28 days after the second AZD1222 dose. The source is an adult who received the AZD1222 COVID-19 vaccine.

The chain links TRBV19 to TRBJ1-2; a weak D match, TRBD1 (6 bases). Trimming pared 6 bases from V and 3 bases from J, leaving 14 bases between. CDR3 length: 14 amino acids. Germline V lookup: CDR1 LNHDA, CDR2 SQIVND (reference sequence). As DNA, the CDR3 is TGTGCCAGTAGCCAACCTACAGGGTACTATGGCTACACCTTC. The encoded protein is CASSQPTGYYGYTF.

The rearrangement uses TRBV5-6 and TRBJ1-4; 7 bases are shared with TRBD1. V lost 3 bases and J lost 6; bases outside the gene matches: 8. CDR1 is SGHDT and CDR2 is YYEEEE in the germline V gene. The CDR3 spans 15 residues. The CDR3 bases are TGTGCCAGCAGCTCGAGGGGCAGGGGGGATGAAAAACTGTTTTTT. It codes for CASSSRGRGDEKLFF. The whole variable domain, filled in from reference TRBV5-6 and TRBJ1-4, reads DAGVTQSPTHLIKTRGQQVTLRCSPKSGHDTVSWYQQALGQGPQFIFQYYEEEERQRGNFPDRFSGHQFPNYSSELNVNALLLGDSALYLCASSSRGRGDEKLFFGSGTQLSVL.

The chain uses TRBV11-3 and TRBJ2-1; D uncertain. The CDR3 spans 15 residues. Trimming took off 3 bases at V and 8 bases at J, with 17 bases between the two ends. The germline gives CDR1 SGHNT, CDR2 YENEEA. For the CDR3, the DNA is TGTGCCAGCAGCTTTGGTTGGCCGTCCAAGGATGAGCAGTTCTTC. Translation: CASSFGWPSKDEQFF.

The chain is built from TRBV6-2 or TRBV6-3 and TRBJ1-1; D might be TRBD1 (6 bases). Trimming pared 5 bases from V and 0 bases from J, leaving 10 bases between. This CDR3 has 14 amino acids. Germline CDR1 is MNHEY and CDR2 is SVGEGT. The CDR3 nucleotides are TGTGCCAGCAGTCCCAACAGGGTGAACACTGAAGCTTTCTTT. Amino acids: CASSPNRVNTEAFF.

The chain recombines TRBV11-1 with TRBJ1-6, with D perhaps matching TRBD1 (6 bases). Trimming cost V 4 bases and J 7 bases, with 17 bases left between them. Germline V gene sequence: CDR1 SGHAT, CDR2 FQDESV (reference sequence). There are 16 residues in the CDR3. The CDR3 region has the DNA TGTGCCAGCAGCTCCGGAGGGGGGGGTGTCAATTCACCCCTCCACTTT. Translation: CASSSGGGGVNSPLHF. The entire variable domain, with the rest obtained from reference TRBV11-1 and TRBJ1-6, is as follows: EAEVAQSPRYKITEKSQAVAFWCDPISGHATLYWYRQILGQGPELLVQFQDESVVDDSQLPKDRFSAERLKGVDSTLKIQPAELGDSAMYLCASSSGGGGVNSPLHFGNGTRLTVT.

The J gene is TRBJ2-1, the V gene TRBV11-2; unclear D gene. V shed 2 bases and J shed 8 bases, with 7 bases lying between them. This CDR3 spans 12 amino acids. Germline loops: CDR1 SGHAT, CDR2 FQNNGV. The CDR3 DNA reads as TGTGCCAGCAGCTTAAAGCTCCATGAGCAGTTCTTC. Translation gives CASSLKLHEQFF.

The chain has TRBV13 and TRBJ1-3; TRBD1 agrees at 8 bases. The V gene end was trimmed by 6 bases and the J gene end by 3 bases; junction bases not matched to a gene: 7. CDR1 PRHDT and CDR2 FYEKMQ come from the germline V gene (reference sequence). This CDR3 comprises 15 residues. The CDR3 sequence: CASRWQGAYGNTIYF. In DNA form, the CDR3 reads TGTGCCAGCAGATGGCAGGGGGCGTATGGAAACACCATATATTTT.

The chain combines TRBV6-5 with TRBJ2-7, with no clear D. CDR3 size: 12 residues. The V end was cut by 5 bases, the J end by 7 bases, with 12 bases between. Per germline, CDR1 MNHEY and CDR2 SVGAGI. In DNA, the CDR3 is TGTGCCAGCAGTCGCAGCTTTGGAGAGCAGTACTTC. Translation: CASSRSFGEQYF.

The chain is built from TRBV19 and TRBJ1-3; D gene unclear. CDR1 is LNHDA and CDR2 is SQIVND in the germline V gene (reference sequence). V dropped 5 bases and J dropped 4 bases, with 12 bases sitting between them. The CDR3 runs 14 residues. The DNA of the CDR3 is TGTGCCAGTAGTTTAGGTCTGGTCGGAAACACCATATATTTT. It specifies CASSLGLVGNTIYF.

The genes are TRBV13 and TRBJ2-1, with 10 bases identical to TRBD1. The ends lost 5 bases at V and 7 bases at J; junction bases unmatched: 8. Germline V CDR1 and CDR2: PRHDT, FYEKMQ (reference sequence). The CDR3 has 15 amino acids. DNA for the CDR3: TGTGCCAGCAGCCATGACAGGGGGCTCGGGAATGAGCAGTTCTTC. It specifies CASSHDRGLGNEQFF. Using reference TRBV13 and TRBJ2-1 for the parts outside the CDR3, the full variable domain is AAGVIQSPRHLIKEKRETATLKCYPIPRHDTVYWYQQGPGQDPQFLISFYEKMQSDKGSIPDRFSAQQFSDYHSELNMSSLELGDSALYFCASSHDRGLGNEQFFGPGTRLTVL.

The chain links TRBV5-1 to TRBJ2-1; TRBD2 matches 8 bases. The junction had 5 bases not matched to a gene; V was cut back by 0 bases and J by 6 bases. This CDR3 contains 15 residues. Germline assignment: CDR1 SGHRS and CDR2 YFSETQ. The CDR3 loop reads CASSLGAGGGNEQFF. As DNA, the CDR3 is TGCGCCAGCAGCTTGGGCGCGGGGGGAGGCAATGAGCAGTTCTTC.

This sequence joins TRBV5-5 and TRBJ2-6; no firm D call. V lost 0 bases and J 0 bases, leaving 4 bases between the germline ends. Looked up from germline, CDR1 is SGHKS and CDR2 is YYEKEE (reference sequence). This CDR3 spans 15 amino acids. The CDR3 protein is CASSLGDSGANVLTF. The CDR3 DNA follows: TGTGCCAGCAGCTTGGGGGACTCTGGGGCCAACGTCCTGACTTTC.

Written as DNA, the CDR3 is TGTGCCAGTAGTATGGAGACAGGGTCCCAGACCGGGGAGCTGTTTTTT. Its protein is CASSMETGSQTGELFF. The rearrangement joins TRBV19 to TRBJ2-2; TRBD1 matches 7 bases. The CDR3 sequence is 16 residues long. Per the germline V gene, CDR1 is LNHDA and CDR2 is SQIVND (reference sequence). Trimming took 3 bases from V and 5 from J; bases not matched to a gene: 9. The complete variable domain, with remaining parts taken from reference TRBV19 and TRBJ2-2, reads DGGITQSPKYLFRKEGQNVTLSCEQNLNHDAMYWYRQDPGQGLRLIYYSQIVNDFQKGDIAEGYSVSREKKESFPLTVTSAQKNPTAFYLCASSMETGSQTGELFFGEGSRLTVL.

The rearrangement uses TRBV20-1 and TRBJ1-6; TRBD1 agrees at 8 bases. The CDR3 sequence is 15 residues long. Trimming took 3 bases from V and 9 from J; bases not matched to a gene: 10. Germline loops: CDR1 DFQATT, CDR2 SNEGSKA (reference sequence). CDR3 nucleotides: TGCAGTGCTAGTGTAGGACAGGGATTACTTTCACCCCTCCACTTT. This translates into CSASVGQGLLSPLHF.

Details on this clone: Other nucleotide sequences in the sample specify the same CDR3. The chain couples TRBV5-1 to TRBJ2-3, with D unresolved. This CDR3 comprises 13 residues. Germline loops: CDR1 SGHRS, CDR2 YFSETQ. Between the trimmed V and J ends, which lost 0 bases and 3 bases, there was a span of 5 bases. The CDR3 spells CASSLEGTDTQYF. As DNA, the CDR3 is TGCGCCAGCAGCTTGGAAGGGACAGATACGCAGTATTTT.

In its sample, this clone was seen once. This chain joins TRBV9 and TRBJ2-5, with TRBD1 identical over 7 bases. V dropped 0 bases and J dropped 3; count of bases not matched to a gene: 2. From germline, CDR1 is SGDLS and CDR2 YYNGEE. The CDR3 is made up of 14 amino acids. CDR3 bases: TGTGCCAGCAGCGTAGGGACAGGTAAAGAGACCCAGTACTTC. Protein: CASSVGTGKETQYF.

The rearrangement links TRBV4-3 to TRBJ2-1; D remains ambiguous. With 0 bases removed from V and 5 bases from J, the gap between germline ends came to 5 bases. This CDR3 is 13 amino acids long. CDR1 is LGHNA and CDR2 is YSLEER in the germline V gene. CDR3 in DNA: TGCGCCAGCAGCCAAGAGGAAGACAATGAGCAGTTCTTC. Amino acids: CASSQEEDNEQFF.

This clone has more than one count but fewer than ten. V usage is TRBV11-2 and J usage is TRBJ1-3, with D unclear. This CDR3 is 16 amino acids long. Germline V gives CDR1 SGHAT, CDR2 FQNNGV. V gave up 5 bases and J gave up 0 bases, with 14 bases separating them. This CDR3 reads CASSQLIHVSGNTIYF. The CDR3 DNA reads TGTGCCAGCAGCCAGCTAATCCACGTCTCTGGAAACACCATATATTTT.

This clone has only one observation. The chain carries TRBV6-5 and TRBJ2-2; D is perhaps TRBD2 (6 bases). V was cut by 7 bases and J by 4 bases, with 10 bases left in between. Germline V gives CDR1 MNHEY, CDR2 SVGAGI. The CDR3 consists of 13 residues. This CDR3 reads CASTSVTTGELFF. The CDR3 nucleotides are TGTGCCAGCACTAGCGTTACCACCGGGGAGCTGTTTTTT.

The rearrangement links TRBV4-1 to TRBJ2-5, with 13 bases matching TRBD2. Germline-derived CDR1 and CDR2 are MGHRA and YSYEKL. The V segment lost 1 base and the J segment 5 bases; nucleotides outside the gene matches: 10. The CDR3 spans 18 residues. The chain's CDR3 is CASSQARGLAGRGETQYF. The CDR3 region has the DNA TGCGCCAGCAGCCAAGCGCGGGGACTAGCGGGAAGAGGGGAGACCCAGTACTTC.

The chain joins TRBV19 to TRBJ1-1; D is ambiguous. V shed 4 bases and J shed 0 bases, with 12 bases lying between them. Per germline, CDR1 LNHDA and CDR2 SQIVND (reference sequence). The CDR3 loop spans 15 amino acids. CDR3 protein: CASSTLRQVNTEAFF. CDR3 nucleotide sequence: TGTGCCAGTAGTACCCTCCGTCAAGTGAACACTGAAGCTTTCTTT.